The present entry profiles one T cell receptor (beta chain) with its context. The target antigen is unknown. Profiling relied on immunoSEQ multiplex PCR, and the TCRdb table lists in-frame clones only, not all of them. The profile covers about 67,000 clones, with under 90% appearing a single time and approximately 22% taken by the ten largest. The entry originates in a study of T cell responses to AZD1222 COVID-19 vaccine. General observations from the study: Only a handful of AZD1222 recipients, six or seven in all, had baseline seropositivity. Vaccine-associated CD4 TCRs spanned spike, dominant at 160-218 and 743-854.

CDR3 size: 15 residues. With V trimmed by 5 bases and J by 1 base, 6 bases remained unmatched. The V gene's germline CDR1 is SGHTA and CDR2 FQGNSA. The sequence came from an adult in good health. The J gene is TRBJ1-1, the V gene TRBV7-2; 8 bases are shared with TRBD1. The sample was peripheral blood, taken on day 0 of AZD1222 vaccination. The DNA of the CDR3 is TGTGCCAGCAGCCTGACAGGGGCTCCGAACACTGAAGCTTTCTTT. Its protein is CASSLTGAPNTEAFF.